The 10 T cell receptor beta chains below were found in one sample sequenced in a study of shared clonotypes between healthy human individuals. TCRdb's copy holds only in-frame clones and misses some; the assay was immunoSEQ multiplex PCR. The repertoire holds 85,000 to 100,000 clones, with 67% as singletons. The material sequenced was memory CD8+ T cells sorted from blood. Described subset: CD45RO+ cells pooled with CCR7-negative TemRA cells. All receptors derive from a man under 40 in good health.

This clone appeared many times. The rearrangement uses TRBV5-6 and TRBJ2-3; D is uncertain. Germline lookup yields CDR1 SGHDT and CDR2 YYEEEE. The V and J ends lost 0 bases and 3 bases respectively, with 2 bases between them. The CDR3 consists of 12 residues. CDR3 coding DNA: TGTGCCAGCAGCTTGGAGACAGATACGCAGTATTTT. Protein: CASSLETDTQYF. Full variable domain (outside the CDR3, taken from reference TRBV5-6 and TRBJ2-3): DAGVTQSPTHLIKTRGQQVTLRCSPKSGHDTVSWYQQALGQGPQFIFQYYEEEERQRGNFPDRFSGHQFPNYSSELNVNALLLGDSALYLCASSLETDTQYFGPGTRLTVL.

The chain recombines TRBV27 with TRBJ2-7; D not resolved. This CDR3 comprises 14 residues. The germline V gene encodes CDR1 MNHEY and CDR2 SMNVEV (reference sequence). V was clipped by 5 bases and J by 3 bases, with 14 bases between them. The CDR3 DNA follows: TGTGCCAGCAGTCCTGGACGGGTTTACTACGAGCAGTACTTC. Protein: CASSPGRVYYEQYF.

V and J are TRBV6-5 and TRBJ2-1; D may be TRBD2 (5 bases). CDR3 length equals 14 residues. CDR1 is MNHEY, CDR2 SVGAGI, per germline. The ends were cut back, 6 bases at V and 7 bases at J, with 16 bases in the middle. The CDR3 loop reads CASSSGRVGNEQFF. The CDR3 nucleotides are TGTGCCAGCAGCTCTGGGCGGGTGGGTAATGAGCAGTTCTTC.

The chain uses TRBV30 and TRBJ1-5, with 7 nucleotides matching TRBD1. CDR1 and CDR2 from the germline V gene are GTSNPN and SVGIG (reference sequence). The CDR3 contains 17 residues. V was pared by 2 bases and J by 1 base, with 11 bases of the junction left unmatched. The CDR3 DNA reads TGTGCCTGGAGTAAGGGGACAGCGGGCATGAGCAATCAGCCCCAGCATTTT. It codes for CAWSKGTAGMSNQPQHF. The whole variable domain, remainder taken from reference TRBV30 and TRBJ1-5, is SQTIHQWPATLVQPVGSPLSLECTVEGTSNPNLYWYRQAAGRGLQLLFYSVGIGQISSEVPQNLSASRPQDRQFILSSKKLLLSDSGFYLCAWSKGTAGMSNQPQHFGDGTRLSIL.

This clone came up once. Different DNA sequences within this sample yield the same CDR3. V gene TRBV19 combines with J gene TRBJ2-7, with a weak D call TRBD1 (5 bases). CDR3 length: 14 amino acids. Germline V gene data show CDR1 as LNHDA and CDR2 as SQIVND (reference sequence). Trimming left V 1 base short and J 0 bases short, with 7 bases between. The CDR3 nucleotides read TGTGCCAGTAGTATAGGCGACAGCTCCTACGAGCAGTACTTC. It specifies CASSIGDSSYEQYF.

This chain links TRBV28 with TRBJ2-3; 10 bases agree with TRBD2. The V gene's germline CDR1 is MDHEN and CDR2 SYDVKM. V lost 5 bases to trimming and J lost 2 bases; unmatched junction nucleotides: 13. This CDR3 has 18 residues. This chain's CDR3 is CASSPFVASGSYTDTQYF. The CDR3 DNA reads TGTGCCAGCAGTCCGTTCGTAGCTAGCGGGAGTTACACAGATACGCAGTATTTT. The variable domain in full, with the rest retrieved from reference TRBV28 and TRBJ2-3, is DVKVTQSSRYLVKRTGEKVFLECVQDMDHENMFWYRQDPGLGLRLIYFSYDVKMKEKGDIPEGYSVSREKKERFSLILESASTNQTSMYLCASSPFVASGSYTDTQYFGPGTRLTVL.

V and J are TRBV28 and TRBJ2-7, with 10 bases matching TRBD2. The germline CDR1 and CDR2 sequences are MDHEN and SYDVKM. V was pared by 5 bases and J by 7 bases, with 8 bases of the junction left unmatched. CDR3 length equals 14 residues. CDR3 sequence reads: CASSTKREGREQYF. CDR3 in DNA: TGTGCCAGCAGTACTAAGCGGGAGGGCCGAGAGCAGTACTTC.

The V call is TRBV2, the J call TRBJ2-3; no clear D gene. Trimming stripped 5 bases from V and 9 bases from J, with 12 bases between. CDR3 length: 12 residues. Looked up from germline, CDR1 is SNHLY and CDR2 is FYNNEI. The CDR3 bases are TGTGCCAGCAGTTATAGCTTGGCCACGCAGTATTTT. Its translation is CASSYSLATQYF.

This CDR3 is CASSPPGPEAFF. DNA of the CDR3: TGTGCCAGTAGTCCCCCCGGACCTGAAGCTTTCTTT. The chain uses TRBV19 and TRBJ1-1; no clear D. The CDR3 contains 12 residues. V lost 5 bases to trimming and J lost 6 bases, with 10 bases between them. Germline assignment: CDR1 LNHDA and CDR2 SQIVND (reference sequence).

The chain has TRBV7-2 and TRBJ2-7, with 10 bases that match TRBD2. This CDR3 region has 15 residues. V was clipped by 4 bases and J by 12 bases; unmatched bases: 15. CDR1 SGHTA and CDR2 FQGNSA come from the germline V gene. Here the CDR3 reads CASSSTSGRAAFRYF. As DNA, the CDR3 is TGTGCCAGCAGCTCAACGAGCGGGAGGGCCGCATTTAGGTACTTC.